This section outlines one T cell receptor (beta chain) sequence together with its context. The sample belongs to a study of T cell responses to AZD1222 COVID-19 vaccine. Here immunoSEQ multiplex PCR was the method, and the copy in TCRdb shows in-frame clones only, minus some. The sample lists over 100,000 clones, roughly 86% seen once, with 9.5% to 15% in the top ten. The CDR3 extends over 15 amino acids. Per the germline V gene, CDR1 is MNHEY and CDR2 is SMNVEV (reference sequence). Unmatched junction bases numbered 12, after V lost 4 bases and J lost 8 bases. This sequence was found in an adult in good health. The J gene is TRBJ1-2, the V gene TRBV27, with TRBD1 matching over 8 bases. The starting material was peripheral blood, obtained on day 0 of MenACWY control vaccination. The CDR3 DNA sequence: TGTGCCAGCAGTTCGGACAGGGTAGGTTCCGGCGGCTACACCTTC. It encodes CASSSDRVGSGGYTF.